The 29 T cell receptor beta chains reported below all come from one sample, sequenced in a study of radiotherapy plus CTLA-4 blockade in lung cancer. Measured with immunoSEQ multiplex PCR; TCRdb has only the in-frame clones, and not every one. The data contain 100,000 or so clones, roughly 80% of them seen just once; the ten biggest clones take up roughly 26%. Sequenced here: peripheral blood, sampled from a patient treated with radiotherapy plus ipilimumab. These receptor sequences come from a human donor with non-small cell lung cancer that progressed on radiotherapy plus ipilimumab.

CDR3 bases: TGCGCCAGCAGCCAAGTGGACAGGGGAGGGTGGACTAGGTCCTACGAGCAGTACTTC. Residues: CASSQVDRGGWTRSYEQYF. The chain joins TRBV4-1 to TRBJ2-7; 9 bases fit TRBD1. Losses at the gene ends were 1 base for V and 1 base for J; bases not matched to a gene: 14. Germline CDR1 is MGHRA and CDR2 is YSYEKL. The CDR3 is 19 residues long.

This chain links TRBV30 with TRBJ1-5; 10 bases map to TRBD1. V gave up 5 bases and J gave up 0 bases; unmatched junction bases: 4. The CDR3 has 15 amino acids. Germline V lookup: CDR1 GTSNPN, CDR2 SVGIG (reference sequence). The CDR3: CAWDRGLGSNQPQHF. The CDR3 nucleotides are TGTGCCTGGGACAGGGGGCTGGGTAGCAATCAGCCCCAGCATTTT.

The chain links TRBV6-6 to TRBJ2-3; D is unclear. CDR3 length: 13 amino acids. CDR1 is MNHNY and CDR2 is SVGAGI in the germline V gene (reference sequence). With 4 bases removed from V and 5 bases from J, the gap between germline ends came to 10 bases. The CDR3 nucleotides read TGTGCCAGCAGTTTATCAGAGAAAGATACGCAGTATTTT. Amino acid sequence: CASSLSEKDTQYF.

The V call is TRBV5-4, the J call TRBJ2-5; D ambiguous. This CDR3 region has 13 residues. Germline-derived CDR1 and CDR2 are SGHNT and YYREEE (reference sequence). V was shortened by 1 base and J by 4 bases, with 8 bases between the two germline ends. The CDR3 DNA follows: TGTGCCAGCAGCTTGAAAGGGTCAGAGACCCAGTACTTC. Amino acids: CASSLKGSETQYF.

V and J are TRBV6-1 and TRBJ1-1; D perhaps matches TRBD1 (6 bases). In germline, CDR1 is MNHNS, CDR2 SASEGT. Trimming cost V 6 bases and J 10 bases, with 24 bases left between them. The CDR3 sequence is 15 residues long. The CDR3 is CASRTNRGGGSRAFF. Written as DNA, the CDR3 is TGTGCCAGCAGAACTAATAGGGGAGGGGGGAGCCGAGCTTTCTTT.

This chain uses TRBV6-5 with TRBJ1-1; possibly TRBD1 for D (5 bases). The CDR3 sequence is 15 residues long. V was trimmed by 2 bases and J by 1 base, leaving 11 bases between them. Germline lookup yields CDR1 MNHEY and CDR2 SVGAGI. The CDR3 sequence: CASSYGGGPNTEAFF. CDR3 in DNA: TGTGCCAGCAGTTACGGGGGGGGTCCGAACACTGAAGCTTTCTTT.

The chain uses TRBV30 and TRBJ2-7; 9 nucleotides align to TRBD2. The length of the CDR3 is 20 residues. Looked up from germline, CDR1 is GTSNPN and CDR2 is SVGIG (reference sequence). Trimming removed 8 bases from V and 4 bases from J; junction bases left unmatched: 30. The CDR3 bases are TGTGCCAGCCAGGGGGGCCGAACTACTAGCGGGCCCACGCCATTATACGAGCAGTACTTC. Protein sequence: CASQGGRTTSGPTPLYEQYF.

V gene TRBV7-6 combines with J gene TRBJ2-1; no reliable D call. The CDR3 contains 12 residues. The V gene lost 5 bases and the J gene lost 4 bases, with 6 bases spanning the gap. Germline assignment: CDR1 SGHVS and CDR2 FNYEAQ. CDR3 amino acids: CASSPGYNEQFF. The CDR3 DNA reads as TGTGCCAGCAGCCCTGGGTACAATGAGCAGTTCTTC.

V gene TRBV19 combines with J gene TRBJ2-1; 9 nucleotides agree with TRBD2. This CDR3 is built from 14 residues. Germline V gives CDR1 LNHDA, CDR2 SQIVND (reference sequence). V dropped 7 bases and J dropped 7; count of bases not matched to a gene: 8. The DNA of the CDR3 is TGTGCCAGTAAGCGTAGCGGGAGAAGTAATGAGCAGTTCTTC. Translating it yields CASKRSGRSNEQFF.

This clone was seen a single time. The chain is built from TRBV29-1 and TRBJ1-5, with unresolved D. The CDR3 contains 16 residues. The germline V gene encodes CDR1 SQVTM and CDR2 ANQGSEA. V lost 8 bases to trimming and J lost 2 bases, with 22 bases between them. CDR3 protein: CSCREAPPIGNQPQHF. The CDR3 nucleotides read TGCAGCTGCCGGGAAGCACCGCCTATTGGCAATCAGCCCCAGCATTTT.

The chain uses TRBV9 and TRBJ1-1, with 7 positions matching TRBD1. The V segment lost 2 bases and the J segment 0 bases; nucleotides outside the gene matches: 4. The germline gives CDR1 SGDLS, CDR2 YYNGEE. The CDR3 runs 15 residues. The CDR3 protein is CASSVGGTVNTEAFF. DNA for the CDR3: TGTGCCAGCAGCGTTGGCGGGACAGTGAACACTGAAGCTTTCTTT. Full variable domain (outside the CDR3, taken from reference TRBV9 and TRBJ1-1): DSGVTQTPKHLITATGQRVTLRCSPRSGDLSVYWYQQSLDQGLQFLIQYYNGEERAKGNILERFSAQQFPDLHSELNLSSLELGDSALYFCASSVGGTVNTEAFFGQGTRLTVV.

V usage is TRBV5-1 and J usage is TRBJ2-1; 11 bases line up with TRBD2. The CDR3 totals 16 residues. V lost 0 bases and J lost 6; bases outside the gene matches: 5. Germline values: CDR1 SGHRS, CDR2 YFSETQ. Written as DNA, the CDR3 is TGCGCCAGCAGCTTGGCATCTAGCGGGAGGATCAATGAGCAGTTCTTC. Translating it yields CASSLASSGRINEQFF.

The chain recombines TRBV30 with TRBJ2-7; D may be TRBD2 (5 bases). V lost 7 bases to trimming and J lost 0 bases, with 13 bases between them. CDR1 GTSNPN and CDR2 SVGIG come from the germline V gene (reference sequence). The CDR3 loop spans 13 amino acids. The CDR3: CALKSDFSYEQYV. The CDR3, as DNA: TGTGCCTTAAAATCGGACTTCTCCTACGAGCAGTACGTC.

The rearrangement links TRBV19 to TRBJ2-1; possibly TRBD1 for D (6 bases). This CDR3 has 13 amino acids. V was clipped by 10 bases and J by 6 bases, with 16 bases between them. CDR1 LNHDA and CDR2 SQIVND come from the germline V gene (reference sequence). CDR3 DNA: TGTGCCACCAATACAGGGCTCCCCAATGAGCAGTTCTTC. It is translated as CATNTGLPNEQFF.

The chain is built from TRBV2 and TRBJ1-2, with 8 bases fitting TRBD1. Germline-derived CDR1 and CDR2 are SNHLY and FYNNEI. V was pared by 7 bases and J by 7 bases, with 11 bases of the junction left unmatched. The CDR3 length is 14 residues. CDR3 in amino acids: CASKESGGGLGYTF. CDR3 in DNA: TGTGCCAGCAAAGAGTCAGGGGGCGGTCTTGGCTACACCTTC.

The chain links TRBV5-6 to TRBJ2-1; D may be TRBD2 (5 bases). The V end lost 0 bases, the J end lost 6 bases, and 7 bases lay between the germline ends. CDR3 length: 13 amino acids. The germline V gene encodes CDR1 SGHDT and CDR2 YYEEEE. The CDR3 coding sequence is TGTGCCAGCAGCTTGGTTACTAGCAATGAGCAGTTCTTC. Its protein product is CASSLVTSNEQFF.

The chain has TRBV9 and TRBJ2-7, with a weak D call TRBD1 (6 bases). V was pared by 7 bases and J by 0 bases, with 14 bases between. The germline V gene has CDR1 SGDLS and CDR2 YYNGEE. There are 14 residues in the CDR3. The CDR3 DNA is TGTGCCAGCCAACCGGGACATAGCTCCTACGAGCAGTACTTC. This codes for CASQPGHSSYEQYF.

This chain links TRBV11-2 with TRBJ1-4; D not certain. In germline, CDR1 is SGHAT, CDR2 FQNNGV. The CDR3 is 12 amino acids. The V gene lost 2 bases and the J gene lost 7 bases, with 5 bases spanning the gap. CDR3 nucleotide sequence: TGTGCCAGCAGCTTATCAGTTGAAAAACTGTTTTTT. This encodes CASSLSVEKLFF.

V gene TRBV28 combines with J gene TRBJ2-1, with TRBD2 matching 10 bases. This CDR3 region has 16 residues. The J segment lost 4 bases and the V segment lost 3 bases, leaving 6 bases of the junction unmatched. CDR1 is MDHEN, CDR2 SYDVKM, per germline. CDR3 amino acids: CASSFSGRAGYNEQFF. In DNA form, the CDR3 reads TGTGCCAGCAGTTTCAGCGGGAGGGCCGGGTACAATGAGCAGTTCTTC.

The chain has TRBV27 and TRBJ1-5; D gene unclear. The germline V gene encodes CDR1 MNHEY and CDR2 SMNVEV (reference sequence). V dropped 6 bases and J dropped 3 bases, with 9 bases sitting between them. The CDR3 is 13 residues long. CDR3 protein: CASRRTVNQPQHF. CDR3 coding DNA: TGTGCCAGCAGGAGGACGGTCAATCAGCCCCAGCATTTT.

This CDR3 is CASSLGTSGSYNEQFF. In DNA, the CDR3 is TGTGCCAGCAGCCTAGGGACTAGCGGGAGCTACAATGAGCAGTTCTTC. The chain joins TRBV4-2 to TRBJ2-1; 14 bases align to TRBD2. V shed 4 bases and J 3 bases; nucleotides not matched to a gene: 2. Germline V gene sequence: CDR1 LGHNA, CDR2 YNFKEQ. The CDR3 has 16 residues.

This clone was counted only a few times. The chain is built from TRBV5-1 and TRBJ2-5; D is uncertain. V was pared by 0 bases and J by 5 bases, with 8 bases between. From germline, CDR1 is SGHRS and CDR2 YFSETQ. The CDR3 has 13 amino acids. In nucleotides, the CDR3 is TGCGCCAGCAGCTTGGAGAAGGTGGAGACCCAGTACTTC. The encoded protein is CASSLEKVETQYF.

This chain joins TRBV18 and TRBJ1-2; 9 bases fit TRBD1. Germline V gives CDR1 KGHSH, CDR2 LQKENI. The V and J ends lost 6 bases and 9 bases, in that order; junction bases with no gene match: 11. The CDR3 length is 14 residues. CDR3 in DNA: TGTGCCAGCTCTACTCTGACAGGGGGAGAGCGCTACACCTTC. This encodes CASSTLTGGERYTF.

The CDR3 region is CASSNRGGDYGYTF. In nucleotides, the CDR3 is TGTGCCAGCAGCAACAGGGGAGGTGACTATGGCTACACCTTC. The gene calls are TRBV6-5 and TRBJ1-2; 7 positions agree with TRBD1. In germline, CDR1 is MNHEY, CDR2 SVGAGI. The trim removed 6 bases at V and 3 bases at J, leaving 7 bases unmatched. The CDR3 spans 14 residues.

V and J are TRBV30 and TRBJ2-1; D remains ambiguous. The CDR3 length is 13 residues. Germline CDR1 is GTSNPN and CDR2 is SVGIG (reference sequence). V was cut by 0 bases and J by 6 bases, with 9 bases left in between. CDR3 nucleotide sequence: TGTGCCTGGAGTGTAGGATCCCTCAATGAGCAGTTCTTC. It specifies CAWSVGSLNEQFF. The full variable domain, rest sourced from reference TRBV30 and TRBJ2-1, is SQTIHQWPATLVQPVGSPLSLECTVEGTSNPNLYWYRQAAGRGLQLLFYSVGIGQISSEVPQNLSASRPQDRQFILSSKKLLLSDSGFYLCAWSVGSLNEQFFGPGTRLTVL.

The chain has TRBV11-2 and TRBJ2-1; TRBD1 matches 8 bases. V lost 3 bases to trimming and J lost 4 bases; unmatched junction nucleotides: 14. CDR1 SGHAT and CDR2 FQNNGV come from the germline V gene. The CDR3 is 18 residues long. For the CDR3, the DNA is TGTGCCAGCAGCTTCGGACAGGGAATCTTCCGTGATTACAATGAGCAGTTCTTC. Protein product: CASSFGQGIFRDYNEQFF.

In this sample, this clone is medium-sized. The chain links TRBV10-1 to TRBJ1-5, with 7 bases lining up with TRBD1. Germline V gives CDR1 WNHNN, CDR2 SYGVQD (reference sequence). The trim removed 0 bases at V and 2 bases at J, leaving 7 bases unmatched. This CDR3 comprises 17 residues. CDR3 nucleotides: TGCGCCAGCAGTGAGTCGACGAGGGGGCCTCGCAATCAGCCCCAGCATTTT. It is translated as CASSESTRGPRNQPQHF.

The chain recombines TRBV30 with TRBJ1-1, with a possible D match to TRBD1 (5 bases). The V gene lost 3 bases and the J gene lost 0 bases, with 17 bases spanning the gap. CDR1 GTSNPN and CDR2 SVGIG come from the germline V gene (reference sequence). The CDR3 spans 16 residues. The CDR3: CAWSRGRQSLNTEAFF. CDR3 coding DNA: TGTGCCTGGAGCAGAGGCCGACAGTCACTGAACACTGAAGCTTTCTTT.

This sequence joins TRBV7-6 and TRBJ2-1; D is undetermined. This CDR3 is built from 15 residues. The germline CDR1 and CDR2 sequences are SGHVS and FNYEAQ. Trimming cost V 5 bases and J 6 bases, with 17 bases left between them. The CDR3 DNA reads TGTGCCAGCAGCATATCGCCGGTGGCATCCAATGAGCAGTTCTTC. Translating it yields CASSISPVASNEQFF. The variable domain in full, with the rest retrieved from reference TRBV7-6 and TRBJ2-1, is GAGVSQSPRYKVTKRGQDVALRCDPISGHVSLYWYRQALGQGPEFLTYFNYEAQQDKSGLPNDRFSAERPEGSISTLTIQRTEQRDSAMYRCASSISPVASNEQFFGPGTRLTVL.